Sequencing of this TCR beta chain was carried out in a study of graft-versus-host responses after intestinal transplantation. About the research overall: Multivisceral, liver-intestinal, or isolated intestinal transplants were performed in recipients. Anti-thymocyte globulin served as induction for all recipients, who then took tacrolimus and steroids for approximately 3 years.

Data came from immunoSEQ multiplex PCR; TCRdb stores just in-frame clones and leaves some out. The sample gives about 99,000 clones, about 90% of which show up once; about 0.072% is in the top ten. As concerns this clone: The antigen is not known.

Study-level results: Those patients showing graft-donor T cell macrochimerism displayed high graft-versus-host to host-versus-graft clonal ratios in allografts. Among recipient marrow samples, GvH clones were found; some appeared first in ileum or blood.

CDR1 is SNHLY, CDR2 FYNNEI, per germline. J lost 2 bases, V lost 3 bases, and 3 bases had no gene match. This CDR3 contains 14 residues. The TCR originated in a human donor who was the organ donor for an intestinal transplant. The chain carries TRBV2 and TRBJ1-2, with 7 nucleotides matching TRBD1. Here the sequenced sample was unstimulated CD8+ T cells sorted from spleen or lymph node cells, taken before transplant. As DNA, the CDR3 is TGTGCCAGCAGTGACTGGGACAGAAACTATGGCTACACCTTC. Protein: CASSDWDRNYGYTF.